The 23 T cell receptor beta chains presented below share a single source sample, sequenced in a study of blood T cell repertoires in COVID-19 (dated by TCRdb to the early 2020s). The library was prepared using the immunoSEQ multiplex PCR assay. Held by TCRdb, this immuneACCESS table contains in-frame sequences only and omits some clones. Under half of the omission traces to an unresolved V gene where checked; the cause of the rest is unknown. This sample lists about 94,000 clones; 84% were detected once. Around 6.5% of the sample comes from the top ten. Material for sequencing was peripheral blood. Source of these receptors: a man aged 55 to 70 with acute or convalescent COVID-19.

The chain recombines TRBV2 with TRBJ1-4; TRBD1 might be the D (5 bases). The germline V gene has CDR1 SNHLY and CDR2 FYNNEI. This CDR3 is 15 amino acids long. Trimming left V 4 bases short and J 5 bases short, with 14 bases between. The DNA of the CDR3 is TGTGCCAGCAGTGTATCGGGGGGTCAGAATGAAAAACTGTTTTTT. It specifies CASSVSGGQNEKLFF.

This chain connects TRBV5-6 to TRBJ2-3; no clear D. The CDR3 is 13 amino acids. V shed 7 bases and J shed 1 base, with 10 bases lying between them. In germline, CDR1 is SGHDT, CDR2 YYEEEE. CDR3 nucleotides: TGTGCCAGCCTGAGTATAGGCACAGATACGCAGTATTTT. Amino acids: CASLSIGTDTQYF.

The rearrangement links TRBV9 to TRBJ1-4; possible D gene TRBD1, 5 bases. This CDR3 contains 16 residues. V lost 4 bases, J lost 0 bases, and 13 bases lay in between. Germline CDR1 is SGDLS and CDR2 is YYNGEE. CDR3 protein: CASSLRPRATNEKLFF. CDR3 sequence (DNA): TGTGCCAGCAGCCTCCGGCCCAGGGCAACTAATGAAAAACTGTTTTTT.

The chain recombines TRBV4-3 with TRBJ2-2, with TRBD1 matching over 10 bases. Germline values: CDR1 LGHNA, CDR2 YSLEER. Unmatched junction bases numbered 14, after V lost 0 bases and J lost 7 bases. The CDR3 spans 19 residues. CDR3 protein: CASSQDPVGGQGSVGELFF. DNA for the CDR3: TGCGCCAGCAGCCAAGATCCTGTAGGGGGACAGGGGTCCGTCGGGGAGCTGTTTTTT.

The chain combines TRBV2 with TRBJ1-1, with TRBD1 as a possible D gene (6 bases). The V end lost 4 bases, the J end lost 0 bases, and 9 bases lay between the germline ends. The CDR3 is 14 amino acids. CDR1 and CDR2 from the germline V gene are SNHLY and FYNNEI. CDR3 amino acids: CASSVPGVNTEAFF. CDR3 nucleotides: TGTGCCAGCAGTGTTCCAGGGGTGAACACTGAAGCTTTCTTT.

The rearrangement links TRBV11-3 to TRBJ1-1; 8 bases fit TRBD1. This CDR3 comprises 14 residues. With V trimmed by 6 bases and J by 7 bases, 10 bases remained unmatched. The germline V gene encodes CDR1 SGHNT and CDR2 YENEEA. This CDR3 is CASRSGQAEGEAFF. The CDR3 DNA is TGTGCCAGCAGATCGGGACAGGCCGAAGGTGAAGCTTTCTTT.

V usage is TRBV19 and J usage is TRBJ2-7, with no clear D. Germline assignment: CDR1 LNHDA and CDR2 SQIVND (reference sequence). Trimming left V 5 bases short and J 6 bases short, with 14 bases between. The CDR3 sequence is 13 residues long. CDR3 region: CASSPQPTGEQYF. CDR3 nucleotide sequence: TGTGCCAGTAGTCCCCAGCCGACGGGCGAGCAGTACTTC. The full variable domain, completed using reference TRBV19 and TRBJ2-7, is DGGITQSPKYLFRKEGQNVTLSCEQNLNHDAMYWYRQDPGQGLRLIYYSQIVNDFQKGDIAEGYSVSREKKESFPLTVTSAQKNPTAFYLCASSPQPTGEQYFGPGTRLTVT.

The rearrangement joins TRBV4-1 to TRBJ2-7, with a tentative D call TRBD2 (5 bases). Trimming cost V 6 bases and J 3 bases, with 15 bases left between them. The CDR3 runs to 14 residues. The germline gives CDR1 MGHRA, CDR2 YSYEKL. The chain's CDR3 is CASSHPTGFYEQYF. The CDR3 DNA reads as TGCGCCAGCAGTCATCCGACGGGGTTCTACGAGCAGTACTTC.

This clone has a single count. The rearrangement uses TRBV24-1 and TRBJ1-2, with a possible D match to TRBD1 (6 bases). The CDR3 covers 13 residues. Deletions cut 4 bases from V and 6 bases from J, with 11 bases between. CDR1 is KGHDR and CDR2 is SFDVKD in the germline V gene. The CDR3: CATSDPTGNGYTF. The CDR3, as DNA: TGTGCCACCAGTGACCCAACAGGGAATGGCTACACCTTC.

The chain joins TRBV28 to TRBJ1-3; D gene unclear. The CDR3 consists of 15 residues. The germline V and J ends were trimmed by 2 bases and 0 bases, with 8 bases remaining between them. Germline lookup yields CDR1 MDHEN and CDR2 SYDVKM. The CDR3 sequence is CASSLPAYSGNTIYF. CDR3 nucleotides: TGTGCCAGCAGTTTACCAGCGTACTCTGGAAACACCATATATTTT.

V gene TRBV9 combines with J gene TRBJ2-5; D not certain. The CDR3 has 13 residues. CDR1 is SGDLS, CDR2 YYNGEE, per germline. Trimming stripped 0 bases from V and 5 bases from J, with 8 bases between. The CDR3 sequence: CASSVGVWETQYF. The CDR3 DNA sequence: TGTGCCAGCAGCGTAGGAGTCTGGGAGACCCAGTACTTC.

The chain links TRBV3-1 (or the pseudogene TRBV3-2) to TRBJ1-1, with D perhaps matching TRBD1 (5 bases). Germline CDR1 reads LGHDT; CDR2 reads YNNKEL (reference sequence). Trimming left V 4 bases short and J 11 bases short, with 17 bases between. The CDR3 runs 13 residues. DNA of the CDR3: TGTGCCAGCAGCCCGACGACAGAGGGGAGGGCTTTCTTT. Translated, it gives CASSPTTEGRAFF.

The chain links TRBV29-1 to TRBJ2-1; a weak D match, TRBD2 (5 bases). The CDR3 has 10 amino acids. Trimming removed 5 bases at V and 9 bases at J, with 8 bases between. CDR1 is SQVTM and CDR2 is ANQGSEA in the germline V gene. The CDR3 spells CSVFEGEQFF. CDR3 nucleotide sequence: TGCAGCGTTTTTGAGGGTGAGCAGTTCTTC.

This chain uses TRBV28 with TRBJ1-1; D not resolved. Germline CDR1 reads MDHEN; CDR2 reads SYDVKM. V was shortened by 2 bases and J by 6 bases, with 13 bases between the two germline ends. This CDR3 is 14 amino acids long. CDR3 loop: CASSLNEGIAEAFF. The CDR3 coding sequence is TGTGCCAGCAGTTTAAACGAGGGTATAGCTGAAGCTTTCTTT.

This chain uses TRBV6-5 with TRBJ1-2; no firm D call. From germline, CDR1 is MNHEY and CDR2 SVGAGI. The CDR3 has 13 residues. V gave up 2 bases and J gave up 7 bases, with 11 bases separating them. Here the CDR3 DNA reads TGTGCCAGCAGTTACGGAGTGGCTACTGGCTACACCTTC. It codes for CASSYGVATGYTF.

V and J are TRBV3-1 (or the pseudogene TRBV3-2) and TRBJ2-6; TRBD2 matches 8 bases. The CDR3 extends over 18 amino acids. Per the germline V gene, CDR1 is LGHDT and CDR2 is YNNKEL (reference sequence). V was pared by 1 base and J by 0 bases, with 5 bases of the junction left unmatched. The CDR3 sequence: CASSQGARGVSGANVLTF. For the CDR3, the DNA is TGTGCCAGCAGCCAAGGGGCGCGGGGGGTCTCTGGGGCCAACGTCCTGACTTTC.

The rearrangement joins TRBV5-6 to TRBJ1-2, with a possible D match to TRBD1 (5 bases). The CDR3 totals 13 residues. The ends were cut back, 4 bases at V and 7 bases at J, with 14 bases in the middle. Germline V gene data show CDR1 as SGHDT and CDR2 as YYEEEE. In nucleotides, the CDR3 is TGTGCCAGCAGCCCCGGGCCGGGGGGTGGCTACACCTTC. Protein sequence: CASSPGPGGGYTF.

V gene TRBV27 combines with J gene TRBJ2-7; 12 bases are a match to TRBD1. V was pared by 5 bases and J by 7 bases, with 12 bases of the junction left unmatched. Germline-derived CDR1 and CDR2 are MNHEY and SMNVEV (reference sequence). CDR3 length: 16 residues. This CDR3 reads CASSPFPGQGAREQYF. The CDR3 bases are TGTGCCAGCAGTCCCTTCCCGGGACAGGGGGCCCGGGAGCAGTACTTC.

The chain couples TRBV2 to TRBJ1-3, with 7 bases identical to TRBD1. The CDR3 spans 14 residues. The germline gives CDR1 SNHLY, CDR2 FYNNEI. J lost 3 bases, V lost 6 bases, and 5 bases had no gene match. The CDR3 DNA reads TGTGCCAGCAGCGCAGGGGGTAGTGGAAACACCATATATTTT. This translates into CASSAGGSGNTIYF.

CDR3 region: CASSRNLPGQGSEKLFF. The CDR3 nucleotides read TGTGCCAGCAGTCGCAACCTTCCGGGACAGGGAAGCGAAAAACTGTTTTTT. The rearrangement uses TRBV7-2 and TRBJ1-4, with 9 nucleotides matching TRBD1. V lost 6 bases and J lost 8; bases outside the gene matches: 16. This CDR3 is built from 17 residues. Germline CDR1 is SGHTA and CDR2 is FQGNSA.

In this sample, this clone turned up a few times. The chain couples TRBV10-3 to TRBJ1-1, with 7 positions matching TRBD1. The junction had 7 bases not matched to a gene; V was cut back by 7 bases and J by 2 bases. Germline V gene lookup returns CDR1 ENHRY and CDR2 SYGVKD. The CDR3 loop spans 14 amino acids. The CDR3 coding sequence is TGTGCCATCAAACGACAGGGCCCAAACACTGAAGCTTTCTTT. It is translated as CAIKRQGPNTEAFF.

This clone occurred once. The same CDR3 also results from other DNA sequences found in this sample. The gene calls are TRBV18 and TRBJ1-2; D ambiguous. V dropped 0 bases and J dropped 7 bases, with 12 bases sitting between them. Germline-derived CDR1 and CDR2 are KGHSH and LQKENI. The CDR3 has 14 residues. The CDR3 loop reads CASSPPAGVGGYTF. CDR3 sequence (DNA): TGTGCCAGCTCACCACCTGCGGGCGTGGGTGGCTACACCTTC.

This chain joins TRBV30 and TRBJ1-1; D perhaps matches TRBD1 (6 bases). The germline V and J ends were trimmed by 4 bases and 5 bases, with 20 bases remaining between them. Germline V gives CDR1 GTSNPN, CDR2 SVGIG (reference sequence). This CDR3 is built from 15 residues. The CDR3 sequence: CAWTNRAGRNTEAFF. CDR3 DNA sequence: TGTGCCTGGACCAACAGGGCAGGTCGTAATACTGAAGCTTTCTTT.